One and the same sample provided the 15 T cell receptor beta chains below, sequenced in a study of blood T cells in healthy people across ages (dated by TCRdb to between 2015 and 2017). The library was produced with 5' RACE. The instrument given in TCRdb is Illumina HiSeq 2500. A second PCR of about 6 to 11 cycles was run with a J-beta primer mix and a sample-barcoded 5' primer. TCRdb ran its own pipeline on the public reads, namely fastp trimming at Q25 and MiXCR clone calling, and kept in-frame beta chains. Each entry merges the rows of one CDR3 protein and shows their most common DNA and genes. The sample yields 650,000 to 950,000 distinct CDR3 sequences; under 45% were counted once. About 19% of the sample is held by the ten biggest clonotypes. Material for sequencing was blood. The receptors were sampled from a man in his sixties in good health.

The chain joins TRBV29-1 to TRBJ1-3; D remains ambiguous. Trimming took 4 bases from V and 2 from J, leaving 9 bases between them. Looked up from germline, CDR1 is SQVTM and CDR2 is ANQGSEA. The CDR3 is made up of 13 amino acids. The CDR3 coding sequence is TGCAGCGTTGCGAATGAGGCTGGAAACACCATATATTTT. It translates to CSVANEAGNTIYF.

The V gene is TRBV6-1, the J gene TRBJ1-5; D not certain. The CDR3 extends over 13 amino acids. Per the germline V gene, CDR1 is MNHNS and CDR2 is SASEGT. V was clipped by 3 bases and J by 5 bases, with 8 bases between them. The CDR3 DNA reads as TGTGCCAGCAGTGACTCCCCAGATCAGCCCCAGCATTTT. Residues: CASSDSPDQPQHF.

The chain combines TRBV12-3 or TRBV12-4 with TRBJ2-1; D uncertain. Trimming shortened V by 6 bases and J by 9 bases, and 12 bases separated the two germline ends. The CDR3 spans 12 residues. The CDR3 loop reads CASSPYPSEQFF. The CDR3 nucleotides read TGTGCCAGCAGCCCTTACCCTTCTGAGCAGTTCTTC.

In the case of this clonotype: One end of the junction is discordant with germline, which a read error may explain. J is TRBJ2-5 and V is TRBV7-9; perhaps TRBD2 as D (5 bases). The J call may be mistaken, given a closer DNA end match to TRBJ2-7. The germline V gene has CDR1 SEHNR and CDR2 FQNEAQ (reference sequence). This CDR3 region has 14 residues. The CDR3 reads CVSSFGGGTYEQYF. For the CDR3, the DNA is TGTGTCAGCAGCTTCGGAGGCGGAACCTACGAGCAGTACTTC.

The chain combines TRBV27 with TRBJ2-1; a possible D gene is TRBD2 (7 bases). The DNA end favors TRBJ2-7, so the J call may be wrong. From germline, CDR1 is MNHEY and CDR2 SMNVEV (reference sequence). The CDR3 spans 18 residues. The CDR3 region is CASSLNRGAPWFFNEQYF. The CDR3 coding sequence is TGTGCCAGCAGTTTAAACCGGGGGGCTCCCTGGTTTTTCAATGAGCAGTACTTC.

This clonotype was observed a handful of times. The rearrangement uses TRBV5-1 and TRBJ2-3, with 10 bases lining up with TRBD2. Per germline, CDR1 SGHRS and CDR2 YFSETQ. After removal of 9 bases from V and 2 bases from J, the junction contained 12 bases not matched to a gene. This CDR3 contains 16 residues. The DNA for the CDR3 is TGCGCCACCACGTCGGGAAGCGGGGGGGACACAGATACGCAGTATTTT. The encoded protein is CATTSGSGGDTDTQYF.

V is TRBV7-9 and J is TRBJ1-4; a possible D gene is TRBD1 (6 bases). Germline V gene data show CDR1 as SEHNR and CDR2 as FQNEAQ (reference sequence). Trimming took off 11 bases at V and 6 bases at J, with 19 bases between the two ends. The CDR3 totals 14 residues. CDR3 in amino acids: CASQNRVGDEKLFF. CDR3 nucleotides: TGTGCCTCACAGAACAGGGTCGGAGATGAAAAACTGTTTTTT.

The V and J genes are TRBV4-1 and TRBJ2-5; TRBD2 might be the D (5 bases). CDR1 MGHRA and CDR2 YSYEKL come from the germline V gene. The CDR3 is made up of 13 amino acids. V lost 4 bases and J lost 7, with 13 bases in between. The CDR3 sequence: CASSLGVDGTQYF. The CDR3 DNA reads as TGCGCCAGCAGCCTCGGGGTAGACGGGACCCAGTACTTC.

The rearrangement joins TRBV12-3 or TRBV12-4 to TRBJ1-5; D is uncertain. V lost 6 bases and J lost 3, with 15 bases in between. This CDR3 spans 15 amino acids. The CDR3 reads CASSMKAGPNQPQHF. Here the CDR3 DNA reads TGTGCCAGCAGCATGAAGGCAGGACCCAATCAGCCCCAGCATTTT.

This clonotype has a single count. The rearrangement links TRBV2 to TRBJ2-4; no clear D gene. The J call may not be correct, given that the DNA end is closer to TRBJ2-7. The CDR3 is made up of 13 amino acids. Germline lookup yields CDR1 SNHLY and CDR2 FYNNEI. CDR3 in DNA: TGTGCCAGCAGTGGTAGCAGTATCTACGAGCAGTACTTC. It specifies CASSGSSIYEQYF.

The J gene is TRBJ2-1, the V gene TRBV5-1, with D maybe TRBD2 (5 bases). The CDR3 totals 14 residues. Germline V gives CDR1 SGHRS, CDR2 YFSETQ. The CDR3, as DNA: TGCGCGACAAAAACGGGCACCGCGGGCGATGAGCAGTTCTTC. This sequence encodes CATKTGTAGDEQFF.

This clonotype was seen more than once but under ten times. The J gene is TRBJ2-7, the V gene TRBV12-3 or TRBV12-4, with D perhaps matching TRBD2 (5 bases). Trimming removed 6 bases at V and 5 bases at J, with 14 bases between. CDR3 length equals 13 residues. The CDR3 region has the DNA TGTGCCAGCAGACCTTCTGAGGGCGACGAGCAGTACTTC. It yields the protein CASRPSEGDEQYF.

Here the CDR3 DNA reads TGCGCCAGCAGCCCGGAGCCGGGACTAGCGGGGGGGCCTGAGTTCTTC. Protein sequence: CASSPEPGLAGGPEFF. The chain is built from TRBV5-1 and TRBJ2-1; the match to TRBD2 covers 16 bases. V shed 4 bases and J 14 bases; nucleotides not matched to a gene: 12. Germline values: CDR1 SGHRS, CDR2 YFSETQ. The CDR3 sequence is 16 residues long.

This clonotype has just a few counts. Here the CDR3 DNA reads TGTGCCAGCAGTTACGGCTCTCCTGACAGATATGGCTACACCTTC. It is translated as CASSYGSPDRYGYTF. The V call is TRBV6-5, the J call TRBJ1-2; D is possibly TRBD1 (5 bases). Germline-derived CDR1 and CDR2 are MNHEY and SVGAGI. This CDR3 has 15 amino acids. V was trimmed by 2 bases and J by 5 bases, leaving 15 bases between them.

This clonotype has only a few counts. The chain has TRBV5-1 and TRBJ2-3; D possibly corresponds to TRBD1 (5 bases). This CDR3 spans 13 amino acids. Germline assignment: CDR1 SGHRS and CDR2 YFSETQ. V was trimmed by 0 bases and J by 5 bases, leaving 7 bases between them. The CDR3 nucleotides read TGCGCCAGCAGCTTGGGACAGTTAGATACGCAGTATTTT. Its translation: CASSLGQLDTQYF. The full variable domain, rest sourced from reference TRBV5-1 and TRBJ2-3, is KAGVTQTPRYLIKTRGQQVTLSCSPISGHRSVSWYQQTPGQGLQFLFEYFSETQRNKGNFPGRFSGRQFSNSRSEMNVSTLELGDSALYLCASSLGQLDTQYFGPGTRLTVL.